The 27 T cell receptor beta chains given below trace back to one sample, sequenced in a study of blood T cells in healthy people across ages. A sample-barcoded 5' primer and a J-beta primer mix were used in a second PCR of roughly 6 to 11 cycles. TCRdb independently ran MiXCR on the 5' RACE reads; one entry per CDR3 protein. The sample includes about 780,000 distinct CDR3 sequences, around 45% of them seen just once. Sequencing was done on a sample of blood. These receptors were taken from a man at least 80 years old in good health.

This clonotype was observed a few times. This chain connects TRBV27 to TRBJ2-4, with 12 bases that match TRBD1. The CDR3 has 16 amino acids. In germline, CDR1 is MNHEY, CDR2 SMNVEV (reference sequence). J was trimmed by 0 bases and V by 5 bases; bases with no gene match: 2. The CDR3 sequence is CASSGTGGRAKNIQYF. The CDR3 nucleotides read TGTGCCAGCAGTGGGACAGGGGGCAGAGCCAAAAACATTCAGTACTTC.

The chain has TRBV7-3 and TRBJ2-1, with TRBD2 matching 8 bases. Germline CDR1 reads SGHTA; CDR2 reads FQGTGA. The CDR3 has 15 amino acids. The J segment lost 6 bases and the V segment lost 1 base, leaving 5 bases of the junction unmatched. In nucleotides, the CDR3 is TGTGCCAGCAGCTTAATAACCGGGAGGGTCAATGAGCAGTTCTTC. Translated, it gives CASSLITGRVNEQFF. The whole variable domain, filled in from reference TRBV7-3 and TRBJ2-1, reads GAGVSQTPSNKVTEKGKYVELRCDPISGHTALYWYRQSLGQGPEFLIYFQGTGAADDSGLPNDRFFAVRPEGSVSTLKIQRTERGDSAVYLCASSLITGRVNEQFFGPGTRLTVL.

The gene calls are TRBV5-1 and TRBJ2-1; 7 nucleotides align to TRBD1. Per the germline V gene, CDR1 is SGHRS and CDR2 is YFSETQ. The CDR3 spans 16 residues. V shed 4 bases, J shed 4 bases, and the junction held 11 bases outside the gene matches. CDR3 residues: CASSVYRGYNYNEQFF. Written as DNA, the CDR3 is TGCGCCAGCAGCGTGTACAGGGGCTATAATTACAATGAGCAGTTCTTC. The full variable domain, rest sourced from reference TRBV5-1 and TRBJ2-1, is KAGVTQTPRYLIKTRGQQVTLSCSPISGHRSVSWYQQTPGQGLQFLFEYFSETQRNKGNFPGRFSGRQFSNSRSEMNVSTLELGDSALYLCASSVYRGYNYNEQFFGPGTRLTVL.

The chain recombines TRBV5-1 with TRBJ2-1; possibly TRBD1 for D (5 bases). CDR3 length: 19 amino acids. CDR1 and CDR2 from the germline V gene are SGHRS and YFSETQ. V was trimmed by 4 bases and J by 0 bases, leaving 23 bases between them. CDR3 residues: CASSPTPQGRASSYNEQFF. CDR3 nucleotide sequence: TGCGCCAGCAGCCCAACCCCGCAGGGCAGGGCAAGCTCCTACAATGAGCAGTTCTTC.

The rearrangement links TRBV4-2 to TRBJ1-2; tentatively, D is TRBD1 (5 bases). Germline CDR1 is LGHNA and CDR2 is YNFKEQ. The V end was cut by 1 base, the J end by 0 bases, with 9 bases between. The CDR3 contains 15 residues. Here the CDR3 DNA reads TGTGCCAGCAGCCAAGCTGCAGGGACTAACTATGGCTACACCTTC. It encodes CASSQAAGTNYGYTF.

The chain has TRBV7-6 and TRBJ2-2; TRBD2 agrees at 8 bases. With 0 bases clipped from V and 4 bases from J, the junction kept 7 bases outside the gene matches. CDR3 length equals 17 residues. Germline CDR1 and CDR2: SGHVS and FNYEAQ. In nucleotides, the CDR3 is TGTGCCAGCAGCTTAGCGATGCGGGGGGCTCGCACCGGGGAGCTGTTTTTT. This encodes CASSLAMRGARTGELFF.

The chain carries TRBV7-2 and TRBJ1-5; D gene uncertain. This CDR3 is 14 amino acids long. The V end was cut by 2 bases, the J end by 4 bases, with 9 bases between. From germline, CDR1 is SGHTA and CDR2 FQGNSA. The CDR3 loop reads CASSLSSLNQPQHF. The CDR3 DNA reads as TGTGCCAGCAGCTTATCCTCCTTGAATCAGCCCCAGCATTTT.

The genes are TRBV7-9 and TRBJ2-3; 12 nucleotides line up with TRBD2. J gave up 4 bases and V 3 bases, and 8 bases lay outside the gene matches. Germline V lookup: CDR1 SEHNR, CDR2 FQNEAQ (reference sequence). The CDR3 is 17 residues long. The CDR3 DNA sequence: TGTGCCAGCAGCTTGTCTCTAGCGGGAGGGCTGCCAGATACGCAGTATTTT. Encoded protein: CASSLSLAGGLPDTQYF.

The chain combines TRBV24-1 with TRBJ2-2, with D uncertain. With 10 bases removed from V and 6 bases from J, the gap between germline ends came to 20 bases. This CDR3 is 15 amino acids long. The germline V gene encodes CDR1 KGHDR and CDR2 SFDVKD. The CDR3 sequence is CATSPSAFEAGELFF. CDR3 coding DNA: TGTGCCACTTCCCCCTCGGCTTTTGAGGCCGGGGAGCTGTTTTTT.

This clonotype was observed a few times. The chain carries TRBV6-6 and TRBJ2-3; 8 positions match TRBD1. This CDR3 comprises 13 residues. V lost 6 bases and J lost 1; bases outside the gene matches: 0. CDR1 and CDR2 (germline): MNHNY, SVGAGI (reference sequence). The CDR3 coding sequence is TGTGCCAGCAGGGACAGGGGCACAGATACGCAGTATTTT. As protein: CASRDRGTDTQYF.

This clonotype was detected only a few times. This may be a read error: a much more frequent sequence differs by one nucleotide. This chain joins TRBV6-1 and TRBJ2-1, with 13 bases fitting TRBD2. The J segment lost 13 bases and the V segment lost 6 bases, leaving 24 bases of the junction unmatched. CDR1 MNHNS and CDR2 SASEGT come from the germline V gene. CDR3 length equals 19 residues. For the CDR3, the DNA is TGTGCCAGCAGACCCGGACTAGCGGGAGATTGGGGAGAGCAAGAGACCCAGTTCTTC. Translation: CASRPGLAGDWGEQETQFF.

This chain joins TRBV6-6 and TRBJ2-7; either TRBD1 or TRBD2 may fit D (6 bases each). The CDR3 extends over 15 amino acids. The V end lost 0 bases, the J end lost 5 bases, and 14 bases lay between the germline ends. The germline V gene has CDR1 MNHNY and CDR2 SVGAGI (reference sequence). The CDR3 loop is CASSYSPGGDHEQYF. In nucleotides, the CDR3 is TGTGCCAGCAGTTACTCCCCCGGGGGCGATCACGAGCAGTACTTC.

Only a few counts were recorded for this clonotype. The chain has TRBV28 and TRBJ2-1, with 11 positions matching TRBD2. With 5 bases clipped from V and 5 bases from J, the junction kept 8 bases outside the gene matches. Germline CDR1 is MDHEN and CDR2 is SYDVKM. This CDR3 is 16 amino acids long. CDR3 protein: CASSIQLAGVHNEQFF. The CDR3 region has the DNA TGTGCCAGCAGTATCCAACTAGCGGGAGTACACAATGAGCAGTTCTTC. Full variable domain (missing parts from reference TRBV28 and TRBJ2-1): DVKVTQSSRYLVKRTGEKVFLECVQDMDHENMFWYRQDPGLGLRLIYFSYDVKMKEKGDIPEGYSVSREKKERFSLILESASTNQTSMYLCASSIQLAGVHNEQFFGPGTRLTVL.

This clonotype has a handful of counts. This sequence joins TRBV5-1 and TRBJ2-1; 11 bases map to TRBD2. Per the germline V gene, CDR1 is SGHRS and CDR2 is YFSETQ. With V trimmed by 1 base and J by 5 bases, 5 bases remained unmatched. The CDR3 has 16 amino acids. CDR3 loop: CASSLTSGSTNNEQFF. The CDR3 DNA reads TGCGCCAGCAGCTTGACTAGCGGGAGCACTAACAATGAGCAGTTCTTC.

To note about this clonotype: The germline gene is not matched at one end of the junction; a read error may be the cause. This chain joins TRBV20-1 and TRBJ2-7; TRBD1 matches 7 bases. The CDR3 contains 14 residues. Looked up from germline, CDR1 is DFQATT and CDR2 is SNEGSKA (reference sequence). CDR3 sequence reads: CSATGGDRSYERYF. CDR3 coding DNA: TGCAGTGCTACCGGTGGGGACAGATCCTACGAGCGGTACTTC.

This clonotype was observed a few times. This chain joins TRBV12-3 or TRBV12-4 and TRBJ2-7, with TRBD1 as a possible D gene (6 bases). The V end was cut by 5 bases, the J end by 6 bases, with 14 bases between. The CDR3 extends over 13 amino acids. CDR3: CASSHGQRSEQYF. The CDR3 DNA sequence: TGTGCCAGCAGTCACGGACAGAGAAGCGAGCAGTACTTC.

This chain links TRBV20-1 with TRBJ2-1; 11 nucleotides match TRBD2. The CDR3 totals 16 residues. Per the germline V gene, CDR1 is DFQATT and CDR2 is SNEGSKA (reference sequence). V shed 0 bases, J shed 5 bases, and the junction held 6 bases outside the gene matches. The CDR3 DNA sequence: TGCAGTGCTAGAGATCTTTGGGGACTAGCGGACAATGAGCAGTTCTTC. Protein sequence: CSARDLWGLADNEQFF.

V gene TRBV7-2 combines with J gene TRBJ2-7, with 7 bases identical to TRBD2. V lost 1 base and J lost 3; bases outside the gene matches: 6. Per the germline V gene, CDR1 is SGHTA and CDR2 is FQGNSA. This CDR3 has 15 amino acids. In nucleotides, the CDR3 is TGTGCCAGCAGCTTAGAGTACGGGAGGATCTACGAGCAGTACTTC. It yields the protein CASSLEYGRIYEQYF.

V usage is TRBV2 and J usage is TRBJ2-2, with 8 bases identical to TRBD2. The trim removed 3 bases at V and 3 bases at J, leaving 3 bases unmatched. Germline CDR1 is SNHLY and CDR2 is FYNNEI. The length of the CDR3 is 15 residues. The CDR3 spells CASSEISGDTGELFF. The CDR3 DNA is TGTGCCAGCAGTGAGATTAGCGGGGACACCGGGGAGCTGTTTTTT.

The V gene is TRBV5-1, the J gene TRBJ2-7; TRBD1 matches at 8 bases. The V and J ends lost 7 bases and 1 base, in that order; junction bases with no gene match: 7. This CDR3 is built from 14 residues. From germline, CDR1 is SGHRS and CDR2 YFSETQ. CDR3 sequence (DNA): TGCGCCAGCCAAACCGGGACAGGTTCCTACGAGCAGTACTTC. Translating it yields CASQTGTGSYEQYF.

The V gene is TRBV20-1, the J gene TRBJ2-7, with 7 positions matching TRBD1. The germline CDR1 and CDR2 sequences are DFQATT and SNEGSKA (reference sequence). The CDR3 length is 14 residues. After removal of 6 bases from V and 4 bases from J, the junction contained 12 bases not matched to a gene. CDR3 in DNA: TGCAGTGCAATTTCTCCTACAGGGGAATACGAGCAGTACTTC. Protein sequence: CSAISPTGEYEQYF.

The CDR3 is CSADPASGREAYNEQFF. CDR3 in DNA: TGCAGTGCCGACCCGGCTAGCGGGAGGGAAGCCTACAATGAGCAGTTCTTC. The chain couples TRBV20-1 to TRBJ2-1; 12 bases line up with TRBD2. The CDR3 contains 17 residues. The V gene end was trimmed by 6 bases and the J gene end by 2 bases; junction bases not matched to a gene: 11. Germline CDR1 DFQATT, CDR2 SNEGSKA (reference sequence).

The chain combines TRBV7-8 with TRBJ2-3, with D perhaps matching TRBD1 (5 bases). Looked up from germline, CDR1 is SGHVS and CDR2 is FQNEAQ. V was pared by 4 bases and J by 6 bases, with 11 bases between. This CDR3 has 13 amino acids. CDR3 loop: CASSSARADTQYF. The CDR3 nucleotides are TGTGCCAGCAGCTCGGCCAGGGCGGATACGCAGTATTTT.

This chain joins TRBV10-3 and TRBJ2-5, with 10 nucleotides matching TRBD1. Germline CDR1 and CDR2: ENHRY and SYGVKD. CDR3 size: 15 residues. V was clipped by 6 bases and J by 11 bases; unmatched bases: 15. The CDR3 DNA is TGTGCCATCAGAATCCGGGACAGGGGTTTAAGTGAGCAGTACTTC. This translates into CAIRIRDRGLSEQYF.

The CDR3: CASSFSGDRSDTQYF. CDR3 DNA: TGTGCCAGCAGCTTTTCCGGGGACAGGTCAGATACGCAGTATTTT. This chain links TRBV7-3 with TRBJ2-3, with 8 bases lining up with TRBD1. The CDR3 totals 15 residues. Trimming at V came to 3 bases and at J to 4 bases, leaving 6 bases not matched to a gene. The germline V gene has CDR1 SGHTA and CDR2 FQGTGA.

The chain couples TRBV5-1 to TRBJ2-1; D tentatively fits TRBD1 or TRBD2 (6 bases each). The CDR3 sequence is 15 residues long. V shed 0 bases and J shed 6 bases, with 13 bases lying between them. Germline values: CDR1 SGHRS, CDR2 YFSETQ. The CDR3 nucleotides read TGCGCCAGCAGCTTGGACGGGGGCGAGGTCAATGAGCAGTTCTTC. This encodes CASSLDGGEVNEQFF.

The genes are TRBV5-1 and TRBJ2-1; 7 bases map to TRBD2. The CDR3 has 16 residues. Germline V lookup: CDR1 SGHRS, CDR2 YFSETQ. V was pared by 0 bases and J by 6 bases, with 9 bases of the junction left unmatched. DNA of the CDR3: TGCGCCAGCAGCTTGGCCGCGGGGGTGGGGTTCAATGAGCAGTTCTTC. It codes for CASSLAAGVGFNEQFF.